What follows is one T cell receptor (beta chain) and its context. The study ran its PCR with 60 Vbeta and 13 Jbeta primers. TCRdb's table, derived via immunoSEQ multiplex PCR, lists solely in-frame clones and lacks some. The repertoire consists of 150,000 to 200,000 clones, with about four fifths occurring once and the leading ten covering more than 1.5%. This sample is part of a study of cytomegalovirus exposure and HLA in healthy donors. Specimen: PBMCs. This sequence was found in a woman between 45 and 60 years old in good health and CMV-seronegative.

The CDR3 here is CASSDTLYGGYTF. In DNA, the CDR3 is TGTGCCAGCAGCGACACCTTATACGGTGGCTACACCTTC. The chain combines TRBV25-1 with TRBJ1-2; D unclear. Germline values: CDR1 MGHDK, CDR2 SYGVNS. V dropped 6 bases and J dropped 7 bases, with 15 bases sitting between them. The CDR3 extends over 13 amino acids.